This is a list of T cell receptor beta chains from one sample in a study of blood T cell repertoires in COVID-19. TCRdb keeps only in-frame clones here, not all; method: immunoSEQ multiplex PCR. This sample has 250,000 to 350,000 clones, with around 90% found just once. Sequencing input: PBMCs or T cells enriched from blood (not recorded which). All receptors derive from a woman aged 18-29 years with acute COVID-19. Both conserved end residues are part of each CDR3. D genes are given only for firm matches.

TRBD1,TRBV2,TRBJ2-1,CASSTDRGRYNEQFF
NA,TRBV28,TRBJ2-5,CASRPPVKETQYF
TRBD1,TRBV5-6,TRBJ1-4,CASSLALGTGGNEKLFF
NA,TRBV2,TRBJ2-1,CASRAGTYNEQFF
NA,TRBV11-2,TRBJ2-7,CASRALSGAYEQYF
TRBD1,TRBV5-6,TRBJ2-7,CASSLGGGGNSPYEQYF
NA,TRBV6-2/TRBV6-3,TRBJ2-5,CASSYLRLETQYF
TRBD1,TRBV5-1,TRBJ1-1,CASSSTPRTGLNTEAFF
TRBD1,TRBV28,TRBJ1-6,CASSPSTGVISPLHF
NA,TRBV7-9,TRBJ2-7,CASSLGGGFSSYEQYF
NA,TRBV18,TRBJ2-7,CASSPPGQSDSSYEQYF
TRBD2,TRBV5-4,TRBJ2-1,CASSSRTSGGYNEQFF
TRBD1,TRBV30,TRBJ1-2,CAWKAGQASNYGYTF
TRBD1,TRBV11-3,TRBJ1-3,CASTGKDREDTIYF
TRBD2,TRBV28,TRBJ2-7,CASSLTGGPHEQYF
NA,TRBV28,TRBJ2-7,CASRASGASVEQYF
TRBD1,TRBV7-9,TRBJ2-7,CASSLVGQGANEQYF
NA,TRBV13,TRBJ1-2,CASSEGLQNYGYTF
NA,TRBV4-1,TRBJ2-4,CASSQDRGVQGAKNIQYF
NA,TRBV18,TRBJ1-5,CASSPQLAGAENSNQPQHF
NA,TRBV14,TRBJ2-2,CASSLSPNTGELFF
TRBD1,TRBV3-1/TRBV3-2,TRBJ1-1,CASSPRDRLNTEAFF
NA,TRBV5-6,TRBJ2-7,CASSDPGIYEQYF
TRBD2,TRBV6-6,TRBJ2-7,CASSYGTSGSYEQYF
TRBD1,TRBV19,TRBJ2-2,CASMRRTGGNTGELFF
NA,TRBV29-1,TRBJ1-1,CSVEDQVFGTEAFF
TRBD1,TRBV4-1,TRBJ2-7,CASSQEVLTGTGAYEQYF
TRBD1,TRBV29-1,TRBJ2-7,CSVSTGTGPFYEQYF
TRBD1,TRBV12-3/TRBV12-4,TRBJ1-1,CASRQGAAEAFF
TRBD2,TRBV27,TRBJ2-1,CASSRPGLAGVINEQFF
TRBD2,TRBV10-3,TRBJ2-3,CAISAQKPSGKPTDTQYF
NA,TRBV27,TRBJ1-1,CASRRFAGGRIEAFF
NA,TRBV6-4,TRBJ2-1,CASSDPRTGSDEQFF
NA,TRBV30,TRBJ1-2,CAWRTTGPYGYTF
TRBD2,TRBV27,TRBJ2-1,CASSQIAGRRYNEQFF
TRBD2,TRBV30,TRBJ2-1,CAWRLAGDEQFF
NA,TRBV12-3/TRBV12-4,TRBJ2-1,CASSSTTGEFF
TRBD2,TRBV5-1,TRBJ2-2,CASSTPLAGGLGTTGELFF
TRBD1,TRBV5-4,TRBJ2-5,CASSSGQGQETQYF
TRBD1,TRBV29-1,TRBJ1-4,CSVRGGDRGTSKLPGKLFF
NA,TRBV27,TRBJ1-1,CASSLNRESTEAFF
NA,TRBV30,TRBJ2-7,CAWSVHSYEQYF
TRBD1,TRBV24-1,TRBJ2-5,CATSESGGQETQYF
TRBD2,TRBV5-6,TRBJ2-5,CASSFGTSGIVETQYF
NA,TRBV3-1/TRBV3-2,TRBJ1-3,CASSPSGNTIYF
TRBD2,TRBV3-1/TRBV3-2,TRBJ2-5,CASSRGTSGRILETQYF
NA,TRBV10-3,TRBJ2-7,CAISESRVTGHYEQYF
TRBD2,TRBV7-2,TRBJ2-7,CASSRTSGRATEQYF